The present T cell receptor beta chain was sequenced within a study of CD8+CD57+ T cells in acquired aplastic anemia. Study in general: Across the sorted CD4+ and CD8+ cells, DNA amounts averaged roughly 3 ug.

The use of genomic DNA as template underpinned the TCR beta VDJ and CDR3 profiling. TCRdb itself ran the reads through MiXCR, one entry per CDR3 protein. The profile covers about 160,000 distinct CDR3 sequences, with about 50% appearing a single time and more than 30% taken by the ten largest. This clonotype was seen many times. Sequenced patients had shown CD8+CD57+ cell expansion by flow cytometry. None of the patients had been given any therapy when their blood was sampled. The V gene's germline CDR1 is LNHNV and CDR2 YYDKDF (reference sequence). Deletions cut 2 bases from V and 8 bases from J, with 19 bases between. The CDR3 sequence is 16 residues long.

This chain connects TRBV15 to TRBJ2-1, with a weak D call TRBD2 (6 bases). The receptor comes from a human donor with aplastic anemia. The sample taken for sequencing was sorted CD4+, CD8+, or CD8+CD57+ T cells (not recorded which) from PBMCs. CDR3 amino acids: CATSRHSSVQWDEQFF. The CDR3 region has the DNA TGTGCCACCAGCAGACACTCTAGCGTCCAGTGGGATGAGCAGTTCTTC.